Below are 28 T cell receptor beta chains sequenced from a single sample in a study of T cells in Graves' hyperthyroidism and ophthalmopathy. TCR beta CDR3 regions were amplified from RNA transcripts. TCR CDR3 underwent first-round RT-PCR with the HTBI primer set. TCRdb itself ran the multiplex PCR reads through MiXCR, one entry per CDR3 protein. The sample has more than 350,000 distinct CDR3 sequences, about 17% seen once; the top ten hold 34%. The specimen sequenced was blood. These receptors were collected from a woman younger than 45 with Graves' hyperthyroidism that later progressed to Graves' ophthalmopathy.

This clonotype was found a few times. The genes are TRBV28 and TRBJ1-5; no firm D call. The CDR3 runs 13 residues. Germline V gene data show CDR1 as MDHEN and CDR2 as SYDVKM. V lost 7 bases and J 7 bases, leaving 14 bases between the germline ends. Here the CDR3 reads CASTLTRLQPQHF. As DNA, the CDR3 is TGTGCCAGCACCTTGACCAGGCTCCAGCCCCAGCATTTT.

This clonotype was counted many times. The V gene is TRBV30, the J gene TRBJ2-7, with D possibly being TRBD2 (5 bases). Germline CDR1 reads GTSNPN; CDR2 reads SVGIG (reference sequence). The CDR3 has 14 residues. V was trimmed by 0 bases and J by 3 bases, leaving 12 bases between them. The CDR3 nucleotides read TGTGCCTGGAGTGTACCCGGAGGACTCTACGAGCAGTACTTC. It is translated as CAWSVPGGLYEQYF.

At least ten counts were recorded for this clonotype. The CDR3 spells CASSSTQSGNTIYF. The CDR3 DNA follows: TGTGCCAGCAGTTCCACGCAGTCTGGAAACACCATATATTTT. V is TRBV7-9 and J is TRBJ1-3; D remains unclear. Germline loops: CDR1 SEHNR, CDR2 FQNEAQ (reference sequence). The V end lost 6 bases, the J end lost 1 base, and 10 bases lay between the germline ends. This CDR3 is 14 amino acids long.

This clonotype was seen more than once but under ten times. The chain combines TRBV6-2 or TRBV6-3 with TRBJ1-5; 7 bases line up with TRBD1. The CDR3 has 15 amino acids. With V trimmed by 7 bases and J by 0 bases, 6 bases remained unmatched. CDR1 is MNHEY, CDR2 SVGEGT, per germline. The CDR3: CASTPGQLSNQPQHF. The CDR3 region has the DNA TGTGCCAGCACCCCGGGACAGCTTAGCAATCAGCCCCAGCATTTT.

Of note for this clonotype: One base away lies a much larger clone, so this may be a sequencing read error. The rearrangement uses TRBV11-3 and TRBJ2-3, with D uncertain. V lost 3 bases and J lost 5, with 15 bases in between. Looked up from germline, CDR1 is SGHNT and CDR2 is YENEEA. The CDR3 extends over 15 amino acids. The DNA of the CDR3 is TGTGCCAGCAGCTTTGGGTGGGCCGGTAGAGATACGCAGTATTTT. Its translation is CASSFGWAGRDTQYF.

This clonotype has a single count. The chain carries TRBV11-2 and TRBJ2-7; TRBD1 matches 8 bases. The CDR3 totals 15 residues. V lost 5 bases and J lost 2; bases outside the gene matches: 8. The germline gives CDR1 SGHAT, CDR2 FQNNGV. This chain's CDR3 is CASSQSQGAPYEQYF. The CDR3 nucleotides read TGTGCCAGCAGCCAGAGCCAGGGGGCTCCCTACGAGCAGTACTTC.

This clonotype has a count of ten or more. This sequence joins TRBV14 and TRBJ2-5; 12 positions match TRBD2. The CDR3 is 15 amino acids. Looked up from germline, CDR1 is SGHDN and CDR2 is FVKESK. The ends lost 3 bases at V and 5 bases at J; junction bases unmatched: 4. The CDR3, as DNA: TGTGCCAGCAGCCAGACTAGCGGGAGTGGCGAGACCCAGTACTTC. It is translated as CASSQTSGSGETQYF. The complete variable domain, with remaining parts taken from reference TRBV14 and TRBJ2-5, reads EAGVTQFPSHSVIEKGQTVTLRCDPISGHDNLYWYRRVMGKEIKFLLHFVKESKQDESGMPNNRFLAERTGGTYSTLKVQPAELEDSGVYFCASSQTSGSGETQYFGPGTRLLVL.

The gene calls are TRBV7-9 and TRBJ2-1, with TRBD2 matching 7 bases. V lost 9 bases and J lost 1; bases outside the gene matches: 3. The germline V gene has CDR1 SEHNR and CDR2 FQNEAQ (reference sequence). The CDR3 covers 13 residues. The CDR3 protein is CASRLASYNEQFF. The CDR3, as DNA: TGTGCCAGTAGACTAGCTTCCTACAATGAGCAGTTCTTC. Full variable domain (missing parts from reference TRBV7-9 and TRBJ2-1): DTGVSQNPRHKITKRGQNVTFRCDPISEHNRLYWYRQTLGQGPEFLTYFQNEAQLEKSRLLSDRFSAERPKGSFSTLEIQRTEQGDSAMYLCASRLASYNEQFFGPGTRLTVL.

The rearrangement uses TRBV3-1 and TRBJ2-7; 7 bases map to TRBD2. V shed 0 bases, J shed 2 bases, and the junction held 7 bases outside the gene matches. CDR3 length: 16 amino acids. The germline V gene encodes CDR1 LGHDT and CDR2 YNNKEL (reference sequence). As DNA, the CDR3 is TGTGCCAGCAGCCAAGATGTTAGCGGGTCAACCTACGAGCAGTACTTC. Translated, it gives CASSQDVSGSTYEQYF.

J is TRBJ2-1 and V is TRBV10-3; 12 positions agree with TRBD2. Germline-derived CDR1 and CDR2 are ENHRY and SYGVKD. V trimming: 9 bases; J trimming: 8 bases; junction bases outside the gene matches: 8. This CDR3 is 14 amino acids long. CDR3 coding DNA: TGTGCCATAAAGACTAGCGGGAGAGAGGATGAGCAGTTCTTC. As protein: CAIKTSGREDEQFF.

This sequence joins TRBV4-1 and TRBJ2-7, with TRBD1 as a possible D gene (6 bases). This CDR3 comprises 16 residues. With 4 bases removed from V and 0 bases from J, the gap between germline ends came to 16 bases. Germline V lookup: CDR1 MGHRA, CDR2 YSYEKL. The CDR3 sequence: CASSPIGQRRSYEQYF. The CDR3 DNA sequence: TGCGCCAGCAGCCCAATAGGACAGAGACGCTCCTACGAGCAGTACTTC.

V is TRBV11-2 and J is TRBJ2-7; D possibly corresponds to TRBD2 (6 bases). Deletions cut 1 base from V and 2 bases from J, with 9 bases between. Germline CDR1 SGHAT, CDR2 FQNNGV. The CDR3 spans 14 residues. Written as DNA, the CDR3 is TGTGCCAGCAGCTTAGCGGGAGCACCCTACGAGCAGTACTTC. Residues: CASSLAGAPYEQYF. Full variable domain (missing parts from reference TRBV11-2 and TRBJ2-7): EAGVAQSPRYKIIEKRQSVAFWCNPISGHATLYWYQQILGQGPKLLIQFQNNGVVDDSQLPKDRFSAERLKGVDSTLKIQPAKLEDSAVYLCASSLAGAPYEQYFGPGTRLTVT.

V is TRBV6-1 and J is TRBJ2-7; 9 bases map to TRBD1. The CDR3 contains 14 residues. V lost 6 bases, J lost 6 bases, and 9 bases stayed unmatched. Germline V gives CDR1 MNHNS, CDR2 SASEGT. The CDR3 DNA follows: TGTGCCAGCAGGGGGACAGGGAGCTTGCTCGAGCAGTACTTC. This gives the protein CASRGTGSLLEQYF.

This clonotype was picked up a small number of times. V usage is TRBV7-9 and J usage is TRBJ2-7, with TRBD2 identical over 7 bases. Germline V CDR1 and CDR2: SEHNR, FQNEAQ (reference sequence). J was trimmed by 6 bases and V by 1 base; bases with no gene match: 9. The CDR3 contains 15 residues. The CDR3 coding sequence is TGTGCCAGCAGCTTAGTCGGACTAGGCTTGGGCGAGCAGTACTTC. It codes for CASSLVGLGLGEQYF.

The J gene is TRBJ1-6, the V gene TRBV3-1, with D uncertain. This CDR3 has 13 residues. Trimming pared 0 bases from V and 5 bases from J, leaving 2 bases between. Germline CDR1 LGHDT, CDR2 YNNKEL (reference sequence). The CDR3 protein is CASSQENNSPLHF. CDR3 coding DNA: TGTGCCAGCAGCCAAGAAAATAATTCACCCCTCCACTTT.

In this sample, this clonotype turned up many times. This chain uses TRBV27 with TRBJ2-7, with D uncertain. The CDR3 covers 13 residues. Germline values: CDR1 MNHEY, CDR2 SMNVEV (reference sequence). V lost 3 bases and J 3 bases, leaving 9 bases between the germline ends. CDR3 amino acids: CASSFNRGYEQYF. The CDR3 region has the DNA TGTGCCAGCAGTTTCAACAGAGGCTACGAGCAGTACTTC.

Many counts were recorded for this clonotype. This rearrangement joins TRBV2 to TRBJ2-1; a weak D match, TRBD2 (6 bases). V shed 3 bases and J shed 5 bases, with 14 bases lying between them. The CDR3 sequence is 15 residues long. Germline V CDR1 and CDR2: SNHLY, FYNNEI. The CDR3 loop is CASSELALIHNEQFF. The CDR3 DNA reads TGTGCCAGCAGTGAGCTAGCGCTGATCCACAATGAGCAGTTCTTC.

This clonotype appeared a few times. The rearrangement joins TRBV7-9 to TRBJ1-1, with D possibly matching TRBD1 (6 bases). The CDR3 has 17 amino acids. Germline CDR1 and CDR2: SEHNR and FQNEAQ (reference sequence). Deletions cut 5 bases from V and 2 bases from J, with 21 bases between. The CDR3 loop reads CASSVPRGVGANTEAFF. The CDR3 DNA is TGTGCCAGCAGCGTACCCCGGGGGGTGGGGGCTAACACTGAAGCTTTCTTT.

This clonotype was recorded many times. This chain connects TRBV18 to TRBJ2-1, with 7 bases matching TRBD1. V gave up 1 base and J gave up 1 base; unmatched junction bases: 4. The CDR3 has 16 residues. Germline loops: CDR1 KGHSH, CDR2 LQKENI. CDR3 sequence: CASSPRDRESYNEQFF. CDR3 nucleotide sequence: TGTGCCAGCTCACCACGAGACAGGGAGTCCTACAATGAGCAGTTCTTC.

This clonotype was detected only a few times. The CDR3 DNA is TGTGCCAGCAGCTTATGGGCAGCAACTTCTTCTGACGGCTACACCTTC. This gives the protein CASSLWAATSSDGYTF. V is TRBV7-9 and J is TRBJ1-2; D ambiguous. V lost 2 bases, J lost 8 bases, and 21 bases lay in between. This CDR3 region has 16 residues. Germline CDR1 reads SEHNR; CDR2 reads FQNEAQ (reference sequence).

The J gene is TRBJ2-5, the V gene TRBV7-8, with D uncertain. This CDR3 region has 13 residues. Germline assignment: CDR1 SGHVS and CDR2 FQNEAQ. V shed 6 bases and J shed 4 bases, with 12 bases lying between them. The CDR3 bases are TGTGCCAGCAGACGTAACTTGTTAGAGACCCAGTACTTC. Translation gives CASRRNLLETQYF. The full variable domain, its missing parts supplied by reference TRBV7-8 and TRBJ2-5, is GAGVSQSPRYKVAKRGQDVALRCDPISGHVSLFWYQQALGQGPEFLTYFQNEAQLDKSGLPSDRFFAERPEGSVSTLKIQRTQQEDSAVYLCASRRNLLETQYFGPGTRLLVL.

This clonotype was seen repeatedly, ten times or more. The chain is built from TRBV5-1 and TRBJ2-7, with a possible D match to TRBD1 (5 bases). Germline CDR1 is SGHRS and CDR2 is YFSETQ. Trimming removed 0 bases from V and 1 base from J, with 8 bases in between. The CDR3 is 14 residues long. The CDR3 DNA follows: TGCGCCAGCAGCTTGGTTAGGGGATCCTACGAGCAGTACTTC. Translated, it gives CASSLVRGSYEQYF.

This clonotype has only a few counts. The chain employs TRBV15 and TRBJ2-2, with 10 positions matching TRBD1. Trimming cost V 4 bases and J 5 bases; bases outside gene matches: 4. Germline loops: CDR1 LNHNV, CDR2 YYDKDF (reference sequence). The CDR3 length is 15 residues. The CDR3 coding sequence is TGTGCCACCAGCAAAGGGACAGGGGATACCGGGGAGCTGTTTTTT. It codes for CATSKGTGDTGELFF.

This chain joins TRBV30 and TRBJ2-3; TRBD1 might be the D (5 bases). From germline, CDR1 is GTSNPN and CDR2 SVGIG (reference sequence). V dropped 1 base and J dropped 2 bases, with 7 bases sitting between them. This CDR3 is built from 13 residues. This CDR3 is CAWSGGYTDTQYF. CDR3 DNA: TGTGCCTGGAGTGGGGGCTACACAGATACGCAGTATTTT.

This clonotype has just a few counts. This chain connects TRBV20-1 to TRBJ1-5; 8 bases are a match to TRBD1. With V trimmed by 7 bases and J by 7 bases, 9 bases remained unmatched. Germline CDR1 is DFQATT and CDR2 is SNEGSKA (reference sequence). The CDR3 is 13 amino acids. CDR3: CSVTTGQGQPQHF. As DNA, the CDR3 is TGCAGTGTTACCACTGGACAGGGCCAGCCCCAGCATTTT.

This chain uses TRBV7-9 with TRBJ1-1; the D is unclear. Germline V gene data show CDR1 as SEHNR and CDR2 as FQNEAQ (reference sequence). V shed 5 bases and J shed 0 bases, with 13 bases lying between them. The CDR3 runs 15 residues. CDR3 DNA: TGTGCCAGCAGCCCCCTATCGGGGATGAACACTGAAGCTTTCTTT. Encoded protein: CASSPLSGMNTEAFF.

This clonotype came up many times. The V and J genes are TRBV19 and TRBJ2-7, with 14 bases aligning to TRBD2. The CDR3 runs 14 residues. V shed 4 bases and J 5 bases; nucleotides not matched to a gene: 1. The germline CDR1 and CDR2 sequences are LNHDA and SQIVND (reference sequence). The CDR3 here is CASSTGLAGDEQYF. CDR3 DNA: TGTGCCAGTAGTACGGGACTAGCGGGAGACGAGCAGTACTTC.

This rearrangement joins TRBV6-2 or TRBV6-3 to TRBJ2-7; perhaps TRBD2 as D (5 bases). Trimming removed 10 bases at V and 9 bases at J, with 16 bases between. The CDR3 has 11 amino acids. In germline, CDR1 is MNHEY, CDR2 SVGEGT. The CDR3 nucleotides read TGTGCCAACAGCCCCGGGGAAAGGCAGTACTTC. Protein sequence: CANSPGERQYF.